These 18 T cell receptor beta chains originate from one sample sequenced in a study of shared clonotypes between healthy human individuals. TCRdb keeps only in-frame clones here, not all; method: immunoSEQ multiplex PCR. This table has millions of clones, roughly 94% appearing once. Naivety among CD8 cells was defined by CD45RO negativity and positive CCR7 selection, thereby excluding terminally differentiated effector memory CD45RA+ cells. Sequences were obtained from naive CD8+ T cells sorted from blood. Receptor source: a man younger than 30 in good health.

This chain links TRBV5-1 with TRBJ2-1, with 7 bases fitting TRBD2. The junction had 3 bases not matched to a gene; V was cut back by 3 bases and J by 3 bases. Germline lookup yields CDR1 SGHRS and CDR2 YFSETQ. The CDR3 is 14 amino acids. For the CDR3, the DNA is TGCGCCAGCAGCTCCGGGACTAACTACAATGAGCAGTTCTTC. This sequence encodes CASSSGTNYNEQFF.

The chain is built from TRBV5-8 and TRBJ1-2, with 8 bases fitting TRBD1. This CDR3 comprises 15 residues. The V gene end was trimmed by 2 bases and the J gene end by 5 bases; junction bases not matched to a gene: 8. Germline CDR1 SGHTS, CDR2 YDEGEE. The CDR3 reads CASSFGTGGGYGYTF. The CDR3 coding sequence is TGTGCCAGCAGCTTCGGAACAGGGGGAGGGTATGGCTACACCTTC. Combining the CDR3 with reference TRBV5-8 and TRBJ1-2 gives the whole variable domain EAGVTQSPTHLIKTRGQQATLRCSPISGHTSVYWYQQALGLGLQFLLWYDEGEERNRGNFPPRFSGRQFPNYSSELNVNALELEDSALYLCASSFGTGGGYGYTFGSGTRLTVV.

About this clone itself: The junction departs from germline at one end; a sequencing error may be responsible. The chain uses TRBV10-3 and TRBJ2-3; D possibly matches TRBD1 or TRBD2 (5 bases each). CDR1 and CDR2 from the germline V gene are ENHRY and SYGVKD. The CDR3 loop spans 16 amino acids. CDR3 sequence reads: CAINEGTGTLFDTQYF. The CDR3 nucleotides read TGTGCCATCAATGAGGGCACCGGGACGCTTTTTGATACGCAGTATTTT.

The chain employs TRBV19 and TRBJ2-1; the match to TRBD2 covers 9 bases. Germline-derived CDR1 and CDR2 are LNHDA and SQIVND (reference sequence). Trimming cost V 0 bases and J 5 bases; bases outside gene matches: 11. The CDR3 covers 18 residues. The DNA of the CDR3 is TGTGCCAGTAGTATAGATCTGGTAGCGGGAGAAGCCCACAATGAGCAGTTCTTC. Amino acids: CASSIDLVAGEAHNEQFF.

The chain has TRBV6-1 and TRBJ2-3; tentatively, D is TRBD1 (6 bases). The CDR3 contains 18 residues. CDR1 is MNHNS and CDR2 is SASEGT in the germline V gene. The ends were cut back, 3 bases at V and 0 bases at J, with 19 bases in the middle. The CDR3 sequence is CASSEDSYILASTDTQYF. CDR3 sequence (DNA): TGTGCCAGCAGTGAGGACAGCTACATCCTCGCTAGCACAGATACGCAGTATTTT.

This clone was found once. The chain recombines TRBV7-9 with TRBJ1-2; 11 bases match TRBD1. CDR1 and CDR2 (germline): SEHNR, FQNEAQ (reference sequence). This CDR3 contains 17 residues. The trim removed 4 bases at V and 3 bases at J, leaving 10 bases unmatched. CDR3 in amino acids: CASSYSRPGQGDYGYTF. The CDR3 DNA sequence: TGTGCCAGCAGCTACAGCCGGCCGGGACAGGGGGACTATGGCTACACCTTC.

This rearrangement joins TRBV5-1 to TRBJ2-7; D is tentatively TRBD1 or TRBD2 (5 bases each). From germline, CDR1 is SGHRS and CDR2 YFSETQ. The CDR3 totals 13 residues. V shed 4 bases and J shed 7 bases, with 15 bases lying between them. CDR3 region: CASSLGEGGEQYF. The DNA for the CDR3 is TGCGCCAGCAGCCTGGGGGAAGGTGGAGAGCAGTACTTC.

Turning to this clone: The same CDR3 also results from other DNA sequences found in this sample. This chain connects TRBV5-4 to TRBJ2-1; D is possibly TRBD1 or TRBD2 (5 bases each). V was pared by 0 bases and J by 0 bases, with 13 bases between. Germline CDR1 is SGHNT and CDR2 is YYREEE (reference sequence). The CDR3 covers 17 residues. CDR3 in DNA: TGTGCCAGCAGCTTGGCAGGGAGCGGAAGCTCCTACAATGAGCAGTTCTTC. Residues: CASSLAGSGSSYNEQFF.

The rearrangement uses TRBV2 and TRBJ1-1; D not resolved. The CDR3 has 15 amino acids. The V gene's germline CDR1 is SNHLY and CDR2 FYNNEI. V was cut by 3 bases and J by 2 bases, with 13 bases left in between. The CDR3 nucleotides read TGTGCCAGCAGTGAGTCACGGTCCTCTAACACTGAAGCTTTCTTT. Translating gives CASSESRSSNTEAFF.

The genes are TRBV28 and TRBJ1-2, with D unclear. Trimming cost V 5 bases and J 6 bases, with 16 bases left between them. The CDR3 is made up of 14 amino acids. Germline V lookup: CDR1 MDHEN, CDR2 SYDVKM. CDR3 in DNA: TGTGCCAGCAGTCCTGTGGGAACAGCAGATGGCTACACCTTC. Translation: CASSPVGTADGYTF.

The chain employs TRBV30 and TRBJ1-1; unclear D gene. The CDR3 is made up of 11 amino acids. Germline V gene data show CDR1 as GTSNPN and CDR2 as SVGIG (reference sequence). With 4 bases removed from V and 1 base from J, the gap between germline ends came to 4 bases. The CDR3 coding sequence is TGTGCCTGGAAGGAGAACACTGAAGCTTTCTTT. Amino acid sequence: CAWKENTEAFF.

This chain links TRBV27 with TRBJ2-2; D remains ambiguous. Per germline, CDR1 MNHEY and CDR2 SMNVEV (reference sequence). This CDR3 is built from 12 residues. V was clipped by 6 bases and J by 2 bases, with 4 bases between them. This CDR3 is CASRPNTGELFF. The DNA for the CDR3 is TGTGCCAGCAGACCTAACACCGGGGAGCTGTTTTTT.

The V gene is TRBV13, the J gene TRBJ1-1, with a tentative D call TRBD1 (6 bases). V lost 4 bases, J lost 5 bases, and 17 bases lay in between. Germline CDR1 PRHDT, CDR2 FYEKMQ (reference sequence). The CDR3 totals 15 residues. CDR3 loop: CASSSRPGALTEAFF. The CDR3, as DNA: TGTGCCAGCAGCTCAAGACCGGGGGCGCTAACTGAAGCTTTCTTT.

This chain links TRBV4-1 with TRBJ2-7, with a possible D match to TRBD2 (5 bases). Germline V gene data show CDR1 as MGHRA and CDR2 as YSYEKL. V lost 0 bases and J 2 bases, leaving 8 bases between the germline ends. This CDR3 has 14 residues. CDR3 loop: CASSQEHGTYEQYF. The CDR3 DNA sequence: TGCGCCAGCAGCCAAGAGCACGGGACCTACGAGCAGTACTTC.

For this clone: Other DNA sequences in this specimen translate into the identical CDR3. The genes are TRBV28 and TRBJ1-5, with TRBD1 matching 7 bases. Germline V gene data show CDR1 as MDHEN and CDR2 as SYDVKM. Germline trimming cut 2 bases from V and 2 bases from J; bases unmatched to any gene: 3. CDR3 length: 15 amino acids. The CDR3, as DNA: TGTGCCAGCAGTTTAGAGGGGGCGGGCAATCAGCCCCAGCATTTT. The encoded protein is CASSLEGAGNQPQHF.

This chain connects TRBV5-1 to TRBJ2-1, with a weak D call TRBD1 (6 bases). The V gene's germline CDR1 is SGHRS and CDR2 YFSETQ. Trimming cost V 4 bases and J 5 bases, with 10 bases left between them. The CDR3 has 13 amino acids. This CDR3 is CASSEQGHNEQFF. The CDR3 DNA is TGCGCCAGCAGCGAACAGGGACACAATGAGCAGTTCTTC.

The V and J genes are TRBV4-1 and TRBJ2-2; D call uncertain. Trimming took off 4 bases at V and 1 base at J, with 10 bases between the two ends. The germline gives CDR1 MGHRA, CDR2 YSYEKL. This CDR3 is built from 15 residues. This CDR3 reads CASSLIGRNTGELFF. CDR3 DNA: TGCGCCAGCAGCCTCATCGGGCGGAACACCGGGGAGCTGTTTTTT.

The J gene is TRBJ2-3, the V gene TRBV27; 12 bases are shared with TRBD2. The junction had 7 bases not matched to a gene; V was cut back by 5 bases and J by 4 bases. CDR3 length equals 16 residues. The germline V gene has CDR1 MNHEY and CDR2 SMNVEV (reference sequence). Written as DNA, the CDR3 is TGTGCCAGCAGTACCCGACTAGCGGGAGCCCCAGATACGCAGTATTTT. Translated: CASSTRLAGAPDTQYF.